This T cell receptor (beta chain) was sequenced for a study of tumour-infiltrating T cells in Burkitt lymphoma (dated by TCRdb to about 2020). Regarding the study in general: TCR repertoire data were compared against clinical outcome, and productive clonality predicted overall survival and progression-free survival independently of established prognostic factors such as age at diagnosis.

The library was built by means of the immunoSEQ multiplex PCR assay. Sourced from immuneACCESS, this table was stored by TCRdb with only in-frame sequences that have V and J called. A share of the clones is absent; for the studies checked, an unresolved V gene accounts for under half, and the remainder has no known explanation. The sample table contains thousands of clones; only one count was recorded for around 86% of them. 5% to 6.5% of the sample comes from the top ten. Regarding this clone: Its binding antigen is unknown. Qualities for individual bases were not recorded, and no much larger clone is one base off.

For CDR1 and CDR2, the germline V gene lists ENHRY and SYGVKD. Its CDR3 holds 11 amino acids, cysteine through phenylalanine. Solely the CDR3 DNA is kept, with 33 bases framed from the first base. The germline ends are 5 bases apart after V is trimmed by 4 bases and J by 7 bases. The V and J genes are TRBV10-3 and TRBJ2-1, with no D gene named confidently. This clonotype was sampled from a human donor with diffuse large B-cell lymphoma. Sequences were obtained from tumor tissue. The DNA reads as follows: TGTGCCATCAGTGCTGGTAATGAGCAGTTCTTC. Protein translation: CAISAGNEQFF.